Below, 31 T cell receptor beta chains from the same sample are listed, as sequenced in a study of OX40 agonist ivuxolimab in advanced cancers. Library generation was performed with the immunoSEQ multiplex PCR assay. TCRdb stores this immuneACCESS table with in-frame sequences only. Part of the clones is absent; in the studies checked, under half of the shortfall reflects unresolved V genes, and no reason is known for the rest. The sample table records tens of thousands of clones; approximately 84% of these occur just once. The ten largest clones represent around 2.7% of the sample. This material consisted of CD4+ or CD8+ T cells sorted from blood, taken in a trial of the OX40 agonist ivuxolimab. Receptor source: an adult with an advanced solid tumor such as melanoma, head and neck, liver or kidney cancer.

This chain links TRBV5-1 with TRBJ2-2; D call uncertain. With 4 bases removed from V and 6 bases from J, the gap between germline ends came to 13 bases. Germline-derived CDR1 and CDR2 are SGHRS and YFSETQ. The CDR3 is made up of 14 amino acids. CDR3: CASSTDPSAGELFF. The CDR3 DNA follows: TGCGCCAGCAGCACGGACCCCTCTGCCGGGGAGCTGTTTTTT.

A single count supports this clone. The chain couples TRBV7-8 to TRBJ2-7; a possible D gene is TRBD2 (6 bases). The V end was cut by 5 bases, the J end by 6 bases, with 17 bases between. CDR1 and CDR2 (germline): SGHVS, FQNEAQ. The CDR3 has 14 residues. The CDR3 coding sequence is TGTGCCAGCAGCCCGGGGGAGCCCGTGGGCGAGCAGTACTTC. Its protein product is CASSPGEPVGEQYF.

V usage is TRBV21-1 and J usage is TRBJ1-1; the D segment call TRBD1 is taken from the table without a DNA check. TRBV21-1 is shown as a pseudogene. The CDR3 consists of 18 residues. The CDR3 DNA reads TGTGCCAGCAGCAAAGCGCTTTGGACAGGGGTCCGCGGCACTGAAGCTTTCTTT. It specifies CASSKALWTGVRGTEAFF.

This chain joins TRBV2 and TRBJ2-2; D gene ambiguous. V was clipped by 4 bases and J by 3 bases, with 6 bases between them. Germline V gives CDR1 SNHLY, CDR2 FYNNEI. There are 13 residues in the CDR3. The CDR3 region has the DNA TGTGCCAGCAGTGTTCTCGACACCGGGGAGCTGTTTTTT. It codes for CASSVLDTGELFF.

As regards this clone: Different DNA sequences within this sample yield the same CDR3. The gene calls are TRBV5-1 and TRBJ2-5, with 8 bases identical to TRBD1. The ends lost 4 bases at V and 2 bases at J; junction bases unmatched: 4. CDR3 length: 14 amino acids. CDR1 is SGHRS, CDR2 YFSETQ, per germline. In DNA, the CDR3 is TGCGCCAGCAGCCTTGGACAGGGACAAGAGACCCAGTACTTC. This codes for CASSLGQGQETQYF.

This clone was counted a single time. The chain has TRBV5-6 and TRBJ2-5, with 9 bases fitting TRBD1. The CDR3 length is 13 residues. The junction had 2 bases not matched to a gene; V was cut back by 4 bases and J by 4 bases. CDR1 is SGHDT and CDR2 is YYEEEE in the germline V gene. The CDR3 nucleotides read TGTGCCAGCAGCAAGGACAGGGGAGAGACCCAGTACTTC. Protein: CASSKDRGETQYF.

The rearrangement links TRBV9 to TRBJ1-1; 9 bases match TRBD1. The V segment lost 3 bases and the J segment 0 bases; nucleotides outside the gene matches: 6. The germline V gene has CDR1 SGDLS and CDR2 YYNGEE. The CDR3 consists of 16 residues. The DNA of the CDR3 is TGTGCCAGCAGCGAGGGACAGGGAAAATTGAACACTGAAGCTTTCTTT. Amino acids: CASSEGQGKLNTEAFF. Combining the CDR3 with reference TRBV9 and TRBJ1-1 gives the whole variable domain DSGVTQTPKHLITATGQRVTLRCSPRSGDLSVYWYQQSLDQGLQFLIQYYNGEERAKGNILERFSAQQFPDLHSELNLSSLELGDSALYFCASSEGQGKLNTEAFFGQGTRLTVV.

This clone was observed once. The chain has TRBV18 and TRBJ1-6, with D uncertain. V was trimmed by 2 bases and J by 8 bases, leaving 7 bases between them. The V gene's germline CDR1 is KGHSH and CDR2 LQKENI. The CDR3 spans 13 residues. Here the CDR3 DNA reads TGTGCCAGCTCACCAGTGTTTGATTCACCCCTCCACTTT. This translates into CASSPVFDSPLHF.

This sequence joins TRBV6-5 and TRBJ2-7, with TRBD1 identical over 11 bases. V shed 6 bases, J shed 5 bases, and the junction held 6 bases outside the gene matches. CDR1 and CDR2 (germline): MNHEY, SVGAGI. The CDR3 is made up of 14 amino acids. The CDR3 sequence: CASRGGQGADEQYF. CDR3 coding DNA: TGTGCCAGCAGGGGCGGACAGGGGGCCGACGAGCAGTACTTC.

The chain has TRBV12-5 and TRBJ1-1; 8 bases fit TRBD1. Germline V lookup: CDR1 LGHNT, CDR2 FRNRAP. The CDR3 covers 16 residues. V lost 4 bases to trimming and J lost 5 bases; unmatched junction nucleotides: 12. In DNA form, the CDR3 reads TGTGCTAGTGGTTCACCAGGGGGCGCGGCGGGGACTGAAGCTTTCTTT. Translated: CASGSPGGAAGTEAFF.

The V gene is TRBV21-1, the J gene TRBJ1-2; the table assigns TRBD1, which was not confirmed against the DNA. TRBV21-1 is shown as a pseudogene. CDR3 length equals 18 residues. In DNA, the CDR3 is TGTGCCAGCAGCAGTCCCAATAGTTTAACAGGGGCTCTCTTTGGCTACACCTTC. This encodes CASSSPNSLTGALFGYTF.

The chain uses TRBV15 and TRBJ2-4; D tentatively reads TRBD1 or TRBD2 (5 bases each). From germline, CDR1 is LNHNV and CDR2 YYDKDF (reference sequence). V lost 5 bases and J lost 3, with 20 bases in between. This CDR3 region has 17 residues. CDR3 amino acids: CATSLGFEGPNKNIQYF. The DNA of the CDR3 is TGTGCCACCAGCTTGGGCTTTGAGGGGCCTAACAAAAACATTCAGTACTTC.

J is TRBJ2-5 and V is TRBV9; 8 nucleotides line up with TRBD1. Trimming took 4 bases from V and 5 from J; bases not matched to a gene: 7. The CDR3 totals 14 residues. CDR1 and CDR2 (germline): SGDLS, YYNGEE. The CDR3 sequence is CASSPRTGSETQYF. The CDR3 nucleotides read TGTGCCAGCAGCCCTCGGACAGGGAGTGAGACCCAGTACTTC. The full variable domain, with the rest looked up from reference TRBV9 and TRBJ2-5, is DSGVTQTPKHLITATGQRVTLRCSPRSGDLSVYWYQQSLDQGLQFLIQYYNGEERAKGNILERFSAQQFPDLHSELNLSSLELGDSALYFCASSPRTGSETQYFGPGTRLLVL.

This clone was picked up one time. The chain joins TRBV7-3 to TRBJ2-1; the match to TRBD2 covers 12 bases. Germline V lookup: CDR1 SGHTA, CDR2 FQGTGA. The trim removed 5 bases at V and 0 bases at J, leaving 14 bases unmatched. The CDR3 spans 20 residues. The CDR3 protein is CASSPTGGLAGRSSYNEQFF. The CDR3, as DNA: TGTGCCAGCAGCCCTACCGGGGGACTAGCGGGCCGAAGCTCCTACAATGAGCAGTTCTTC.

The rearrangement joins TRBV5-1 to TRBJ2-3; D call uncertain. V lost 3 bases and J 3 bases, leaving 20 bases between the germline ends. The germline V gene has CDR1 SGHRS and CDR2 YFSETQ. There are 17 residues in the CDR3. Here the CDR3 reads CASSSPWKGKETDTQYF. The CDR3 DNA follows: TGCGCCAGCAGCTCGCCATGGAAGGGAAAGGAAACAGATACGCAGTATTTT.

This chain connects TRBV6-1 to TRBJ1-6; D is undetermined. The CDR3 runs to 15 residues. Germline CDR1 MNHNS, CDR2 SASEGT. Trimming stripped 6 bases from V and 6 bases from J, with 15 bases between. This CDR3 reads CASSLGRLSNSPLHF. Here the CDR3 DNA reads TGTGCCAGCAGCCTAGGTCGTCTTTCTAATTCACCCCTCCACTTT.

This chain uses TRBV4-3 with TRBJ1-2; maybe TRBD1 (5 bases). The CDR3 length is 15 residues. Trimming took off 0 bases at V and 8 bases at J, with 16 bases between the two ends. The germline V gene has CDR1 LGHNA and CDR2 YSLEER. The chain's CDR3 is CASSQDVGDRQGYTF. CDR3 bases: TGCGCCAGCAGCCAAGATGTAGGGGATAGGCAGGGCTACACCTTC.

The chain recombines TRBV29-1 with TRBJ1-5; D gene uncertain. Germline values: CDR1 SQVTM, CDR2 ANQGSEA. The V end was cut by 8 bases, the J end by 5 bases, with 10 bases between. The CDR3 contains 11 residues. The CDR3 DNA is TGCAGCCCTGTGGTCCATCAGCCCCAGCATTTT. This encodes CSPVVHQPQHF.

The rearrangement links TRBV5-4 to TRBJ1-2; weak D call: TRBD1 (6 bases). Trimming removed 0 bases from V and 2 bases from J, with 11 bases in between. Germline CDR1 reads SGHNT; CDR2 reads YYREEE (reference sequence). CDR3 size: 15 residues. The CDR3 loop is CASSLGSQGNYGYTF. The DNA of the CDR3 is TGTGCCAGCAGCTTGGGTTCGCAGGGGAACTATGGCTACACCTTC.

The chain employs TRBV4-1 and TRBJ1-2; D gene uncertain. Trimming cost V 3 bases and J 7 bases, with 15 bases left between them. Per the germline V gene, CDR1 is MGHRA and CDR2 is YSYEKL. CDR3 length: 14 residues. CDR3 protein: CASSHGQTPAGYTF. DNA for the CDR3: TGCGCCAGCAGCCACGGGCAAACGCCCGCTGGCTACACCTTC.

The chain joins TRBV10-3 to TRBJ1-6, with a weak D call TRBD1 (6 bases). Germline CDR1 and CDR2: ENHRY and SYGVKD. Trimming stripped 3 bases from V and 12 bases from J, with 18 bases between. The CDR3 consists of 15 residues. The CDR3 sequence is CAISDSTRGSEPLHF. In nucleotides, the CDR3 is TGTGCCATCAGTGACTCAACTAGGGGGTCGGAACCCCTCCACTTT.

This chain links TRBV5-1 with TRBJ1-1; TRBD1 aligns across 7 bases. Per germline, CDR1 SGHRS and CDR2 YFSETQ. The CDR3 consists of 14 residues. V shed 4 bases and J 3 bases; nucleotides not matched to a gene: 6. CDR3 DNA sequence: TGCGCCAGCAGCGCGACAGGGAAGGACACTGAAGCTTTCTTT. Protein: CASSATGKDTEAFF.

The V call is TRBV7-9, the J call TRBJ1-1; the match to TRBD1 covers 7 bases. The CDR3 is made up of 14 amino acids. Germline V CDR1 and CDR2: SEHNR, FQNEAQ (reference sequence). The V segment lost 6 bases and the J segment 7 bases; nucleotides outside the gene matches: 11. CDR3 sequence: CASRPSQGGNEAFF. CDR3 sequence (DNA): TGTGCCAGCAGACCGTCCCAGGGGGGCAATGAAGCTTTCTTT.

Here the CDR3 DNA reads TGTGCCTGCCAGGGTGGCAATCAGCCCCAGCATTTT. It encodes CACQGGNQPQHF. The J gene is TRBJ1-5, the V gene TRBV30, with D possibly being TRBD1 (5 bases). The CDR3 covers 12 residues. CDR1 GTSNPN and CDR2 SVGIG come from the germline V gene (reference sequence). V was pared by 6 bases and J by 2 bases, with 8 bases between.

The V and J genes are TRBV29-1 and TRBJ1-1; D not certain. Germline values: CDR1 SQVTM, CDR2 ANQGSEA. The CDR3 sequence is 16 residues long. The V end lost 3 bases, the J end lost 0 bases, and 17 bases lay between the germline ends. The CDR3 DNA is TGCAGCGTTGATGGCAGCCCGAACTTCATGAACACTGAAGCTTTCTTT. Protein sequence: CSVDGSPNFMNTEAFF.

There are a few counts of this clone. The V call is TRBV28, the J call TRBJ2-3; D unclear. The V and J ends lost 2 bases and 4 bases respectively, with 10 bases between them. Germline CDR1 is MDHEN and CDR2 is SYDVKM. This CDR3 spans 14 amino acids. CDR3 loop: CASSLIQRSDTQYF. The CDR3, as DNA: TGTGCCAGCAGTTTAATACAAAGGTCAGATACGCAGTATTTT. Supplemented by reference TRBV28 and TRBJ2-3, the full variable domain reads DVKVTQSSRYLVKRTGEKVFLECVQDMDHENMFWYRQDPGLGLRLIYFSYDVKMKEKGDIPEGYSVSREKKERFSLILESASTNQTSMYLCASSLIQRSDTQYFGPGTRLTVL.

This clone showed up just once. The chain is built from TRBV5-1 and TRBJ1-1; no reliable D call. The length of the CDR3 is 14 residues. The germline V and J ends were trimmed by 0 bases and 2 bases, with 8 bases remaining between them. Looked up from germline, CDR1 is SGHRS and CDR2 is YFSETQ. In DNA, the CDR3 is TGCGCCAGCAGCTTGGTGGCAGCCAACACTGAAGCTTTCTTT. Its protein is CASSLVAANTEAFF.

The chain couples TRBV25-1 to TRBJ1-2; D may be TRBD1 (6 bases). Germline V lookup: CDR1 MGHDK, CDR2 SYGVNS. V gave up 7 bases and J gave up 9 bases, with 24 bases separating them. The CDR3 has 15 residues. For the CDR3, the DNA is TGTGCCAGCACCAGGACAGAAACCATCTTCTTTTGCTACACCTTC. This encodes CASTRTETIFFCYTF.

The chain links TRBV10-1 to TRBJ2-3; 10 bases map to TRBD2. Germline assignment: CDR1 WNHNN and CDR2 SYGVQD (reference sequence). This CDR3 has 14 amino acids. V gave up 2 bases and J gave up 4 bases; unmatched junction bases: 0. CDR3 in amino acids: CASSETSGADTQYF. The CDR3 coding sequence is TGCGCCAGCAGTGAGACTAGCGGGGCAGATACGCAGTATTTT.

The chain joins TRBV2 to TRBJ2-5; perhaps TRBD2 as D (5 bases). The CDR3 has 13 amino acids. Germline CDR1 is SNHLY and CDR2 is FYNNEI. Trimming pared 7 bases from V and 1 base from J, leaving 10 bases between. The CDR3 DNA reads TGTGCCAGCAAACGGGATGTCCAAGAGACCCAGTACTTC. This translates into CASKRDVQETQYF. The complete variable domain, with remaining parts taken from reference TRBV2 and TRBJ2-5, reads EPEVTQTPSHQVTQMGQEVILRCVPISNHLYFYWYRQILGQKVEFLVSFYNNEISEKSEIFDDQFSVERPDGSNFTLKIRSTKLEDSAMYFCASKRDVQETQYFGPGTRLLVL.

This clone was seen more than once but under ten times. This sequence joins TRBV6-4 and TRBJ2-7, with D hard to call. The CDR3 has 16 residues. Looked up from germline, CDR1 is MRHNA and CDR2 is SNTAGT. The ends were cut back, 6 bases at V and 2 bases at J, with 20 bases in the middle. Here the CDR3 reads CASRTPQEISPYEQYF. CDR3 coding DNA: TGTGCCAGCAGGACCCCCCAGGAAATAAGTCCCTACGAGCAGTACTTC.